This T cell receptor beta chain was observed in a study of shared clonotypes between healthy human individuals. Deep was the level at which the assay was run. The repertoire was sequenced with immunoSEQ multiplex PCR; TCRdb's copy has only in-frame clones and lacks some. The sample includes some 500,000 clones, roughly 78% of them seen just once. CDR1 is MNHEY, CDR2 SMNVEV, per germline (reference sequence). Trimming took 1 base from V and 0 from J, leaving 11 bases between them. CDR3 length equals 16 residues. The sample comprised PBMCs. The genes are TRBV27 and TRBJ2-3; D possibly corresponds to TRBD1 (5 bases). The sequence was obtained from a woman in her thirties or forties in good health. Some clones in this sample may be carry-over from other donors' samples. In DNA form, the CDR3 reads TGTGCCAGCAGTTTATTGGGGCAACATAGCACAGATACGCAGTATTTT. Amino acids: CASSLLGQHSTDTQYF.